This T cell receptor beta chain was identified during a study of blood T cell repertoires in COVID-19. Study-wide context: Some COVID-19 samples were acute and others convalescent; all came from the United States, Italy and Spain.

Original processing notes: For nucleated cells, counts were estimated from reference gene primer amplification. Libraries were prepared by immunoSEQ multiplex PCR; TCRdb keeps only in-frame clonotypes and omits some of them. That table furnishes V, J and clone size, whereas the DNA furnished D and trimming. The profile shows 100,000 to 150,000 clones, about 86% of them singletons. The length of the CDR3 is 14 residues. With V trimmed by 4 bases and J by 7 bases, 8 bases remained unmatched. CDR1 LNHDA and CDR2 SQIVND come from the germline V gene (reference sequence). Sequenced sample: PBMCs or T cells enriched from blood (not recorded which). This receptor was obtained from a man aged 35-49 years with acute COVID-19. The chain links TRBV19 to TRBJ2-5, with 8 bases matching TRBD1. The CDR3: CASSTGQGEGTQYF. The CDR3 coding sequence is TGTGCCAGTAGTACAGGACAGGGAGAGGGGACCCAGTACTTC. Full variable domain (rest looked up from reference TRBV19 and TRBJ2-5): DGGITQSPKYLFRKEGQNVTLSCEQNLNHDAMYWYRQDPGQGLRLIYYSQIVNDFQKGDIAEGYSVSREKKESFPLTVTSAQKNPTAFYLCASSTGQGEGTQYFGPGTRLLVL.